Listed below are T cell receptor beta chains from one sample, sequenced in a study of CD8+ T cells in alopecia areata. Libraries were prepared by immunoSEQ multiplex PCR; TCRdb keeps only in-frame clonotypes and omits some of them. The sample includes about 140,000 clones, nearly 55% of them seen just once. This specimen was CD8+ T cells sorted from blood, taken at week 4, from a patient treated with tofacitinib. Source of these receptors: a human donor with alopecia areata. Both conserved end residues are part of each CDR3. The D gene is left open where the match is weak. Rows give clone size only sometimes, using once, few, many, or a class for an expanded clone.

V gene,J gene,clone size,D gene,CDR3 DNA,CDR3 protein
TRBV5-1,TRBJ2-1,-,TRBD1,TGCGCCAGCAGCTCCGTCAGGGGGCCCGATGAGCAGTTCTTC,CASSSVRGPDEQFF
TRBV30,TRBJ2-3,-,-,TGTGCCTGGAGTGTAGATTCCGGCGTGGATACGCAGTATTTT,CAWSVDSGVDTQYF
TRBV5-1,TRBJ1-5,-,-,TGCGCCAGCAGCTTGGTTCCGGATGGCAATCAGCCCCAGCATTTT,CASSLVPDGNQPQHF
TRBV10-3,TRBJ1-5,-,-,TGTGCCATCAGTGAGTCTGGGCAGCCCCAGCATTTT,CAISESGQPQHF
TRBV27,TRBJ1-6,-,-,TGTGCCAGCAGTTTAAGGAACTCACCCCTCCACTTT,CASSLRNSPLHF
TRBV30,TRBJ1-2,-,-,TGTGCCTGGAGCTCTTTGGACAGAACCTATGGCTACACCTTC,CAWSSLDRTYGYTF
TRBV9,TRBJ2-7,-,-,TGTGCCAGCAGCGCCAACACCTACGAGCAGTACTTC,CASSANTYEQYF
TRBV4-2,TRBJ1-2,-,TRBD1,TGTGCCAGCAGCCAAGAGGGGGAGACAGGGGTCTGGGATGGCTACACCTTC,CASSQEGETGVWDGYTF
TRBV4-1,TRBJ1-1,few,-,TGCGCCAGCAGCCAAGGAATGATGCCCACTGAAGCTTTCTTT,CASSQGMMPTEAFF
TRBV4-2,TRBJ1-1,-,-,TGTGCCAGCACGTCGACGGCCAAGAACACTGAAGCTTTCTTT,CASTSTAKNTEAFF
TRBV7-2,TRBJ1-2,many,-,TGTGCCAGCAGCCTCCTTTTTGGAGGGAACTATGGCTACACCTTC,CASSLLFGGNYGYTF
TRBV4-3,TRBJ2-7,-,-,TGCGCCAGCAGCCAAGACTATACCTCTTACGAGCAGTACTTC,CASSQDYTSYEQYF
TRBV19,TRBJ1-5,-,TRBD1,TGTGCCAGTAGTATAGCGACAGGGGTCAGCAATCAGCCCCAGCATTTT,CASSIATGVSNQPQHF
TRBV9,TRBJ2-3,once,-,TGTGCCAGCAGTACAGCAGATACGCAGTATTTT,CASSTADTQYF
TRBV7-9,TRBJ2-7,-,-,TGTGCCAGCAGCCGCCCCGGCAGGGGCTACGAGCAGTACTTC,CASSRPGRGYEQYF
TRBV13,TRBJ2-1,few,-,TGTGCCAGCAGCTTGGGACCCGGGGGATATGAACCCAATGAGCAGTTCTTC,CASSLGPGGYEPNEQFF
TRBV7-7,TRBJ2-5,few,-,TGTGCTAGCAGCACAGACGTCCTCCAAGAGACCCAGTACTTC,CASSTDVLQETQYF
TRBV29-1,TRBJ2-3,-,-,TGCAGCGTTGATGGCTGGAGGGGGGATACGCAGTATTTT,CSVDGWRGDTQYF
TRBV5-1,TRBJ2-1,few,TRBD1,TGCGCCAGCAGCTTCACAGGGGAATCCTACAATGAGCAGTTCTTC,CASSFTGESYNEQFF
TRBV2,TRBJ2-7,-,-,TGTGCCAGCACCGAGGGTGGAGTCGAGCAGTACTTC,CASTEGGVEQYF
TRBV13,TRBJ1-1,once,TRBD1,TGTGCCAGCAGCCCCACCCGACAGGGAAGAGAAGCTTTCTTT,CASSPTRQGREAFF
TRBV12-5,TRBJ2-7,-,TRBD1,TGTGCTAGTGGTTTGGTCGGACAGGGAAGGTACGAGCAGTACTTC,CASGLVGQGRYEQYF
TRBV27,TRBJ2-1,once,TRBD2,TGTGCCAGCAGTTTAGCGGGGGGCTTCAATGAGCAGTTCTTC,CASSLAGGFNEQFF
TRBV6-6,TRBJ1-5,-,-,TGTGCCAGCAACCCTCGAGGAGGGGGGAGCAATCAGCCCCAGCATTTT,CASNPRGGGSNQPQHF
TRBV2,TRBJ2-5,few,-,TGTGCCAGCATTAGTAGCGGTGAAGAGACCCAGTACTTC,CASISSGEETQYF
TRBV5-1,TRBJ2-3,-,-,TGCGCCAGCAGGGTAGAGCTTGGCACAGATACGCAGTATTTT,CASRVELGTDTQYF
TRBV13,TRBJ1-1,few,-,TGTGCCAGCATCCGTCGTGTGGCGACTGAAGCTTTCTTT,CASIRRVATEAFF
TRBV29-1,TRBJ2-7,-,-,TGCAGCGTAGGACCGACAGGTACCTACGAGCAGTACTTC,CSVGPTGTYEQYF
TRBV9,TRBJ2-7,few,TRBD2,TGTGCCAGCAGCGAGGGAAGCGGGGGGGCCTACGAGCAGTACTTC,CASSEGSGGAYEQYF
TRBV7-9,TRBJ2-7,-,-,TGTGCCAGCAGCTCCGACAGGACCTCCTACGAGCAGTACTTC,CASSSDRTSYEQYF
TRBV13,TRBJ1-6,-,TRBD1,TGTGCCAGCAGCTTAGGGGACAGGAGGAATTCACCCCTCCACTTT,CASSLGDRRNSPLHF
TRBV4-1,TRBJ1-1,-,TRBD1,TGCGCCAGCAGCCAAGTAGCAGGGGGGAACACTGAAGCTTTCTTT,CASSQVAGGNTEAFF
TRBV13,TRBJ2-6,-,TRBD1,TGTGCCAGTTCCGGGACAGGGACCTCTGGGGCCAACGTCCTGACTTTC,CASSGTGTSGANVLTF